One T cell receptor beta chain is described in this entry. Its cognate antigen is unknown. This entry comes from a study of response to subunit inactivated influenza vaccine. This CDR3 spans 15 amino acids. V lost 5 bases, J lost 2 bases, and 8 bases stayed unmatched. Study outcomes and limitations: Researchers suggested that each seasonal influenza vaccination recruits few new T cells.

TCRdb analysed the RT-PCR reads with MiXCR anew, one entry per CDR3 protein. The repertoire holds 530,000 or so distinct CDR3 sequences, 11% to 15% seen once, with around 10% in the top ten. Specimen: PBMCs from blood, collected approximately 13 days after vaccination. The chain has TRBV12-3 or TRBV12-4 and TRBJ2-7; 8 bases agree with TRBD1. The source of this sequence is a man aged 45 to 65 who received an inactivated influenza vaccine. The DNA of the CDR3 is TGTGCCAGCAGTCCTACAGGGGGTCTAACCTACGAGCAGTACTTC. It codes for CASSPTGGLTYEQYF.